Below, 29 T cell receptor beta chains from the same sample are listed, as sequenced in a study of T cells after yellow fever vaccination. TCRdb re-analysed the 5' RACE reads in MiXCR, keeping a single row per CDR3 protein. This sample yields a few hundred thousand distinct CDR3 sequences, of which over 8% are seen a single time; approximately 19% belongs to the top ten. The sample was PBMCs, taken on the day of the first yellow fever vaccination. The receptors shown here come from a man aged 18-30 years who received the YFV17D yellow fever vaccine.

This clonotype was seen repeatedly, ten times or more. This chain links TRBV20-1 with TRBJ2-3; D is uncertain. This CDR3 is built from 10 residues. Trimming took off 5 bases at V and 5 bases at J, with 5 bases between the two ends. From germline, CDR1 is DFQATT and CDR2 SNEGSKA (reference sequence). The CDR3 protein is CSALEDTQYF. The DNA of the CDR3 is TGCAGTGCTCTAGAAGATACGCAGTATTTT.

CDR3 amino acids: CASSQRPGGTEAFF. The CDR3 DNA reads TGTGCCAGCAGCCAAAGACCAGGGGGCACTGAAGCTTTCTTT. The J gene is TRBJ1-1, the V gene TRBV14, with 7 bases fitting TRBD1. The germline V gene encodes CDR1 SGHDN and CDR2 FVKESK. This CDR3 has 14 amino acids. J lost 4 bases, V lost 2 bases, and 4 bases had no gene match. Filled out from reference TRBV14 and TRBJ1-1, the complete variable domain reads EAGVTQFPSHSVIEKGQTVTLRCDPISGHDNLYWYRRVMGKEIKFLLHFVKESKQDESGMPNNRFLAERTGGTYSTLKVQPAELEDSGVYFCASSQRPGGTEAFFGQGTRLTVV.

This clonotype has ten or more counts. This chain links TRBV14 with TRBJ2-1; tentative D call: TRBD2 (5 bases). The CDR3 extends over 17 amino acids. V was cut by 0 bases and J by 0 bases, with 12 bases left in between. Germline V gene lookup returns CDR1 SGHDN and CDR2 FVKESK. The CDR3: CASSQDRGASSYNEQFF. The CDR3 DNA follows: TGTGCCAGCAGCCAAGATCGGGGAGCTAGCTCCTACAATGAGCAGTTCTTC.

The rearrangement joins TRBV6-5 to TRBJ1-4; TRBD1 aligns across 9 bases. V was clipped by 0 bases and J by 7 bases; unmatched bases: 0. Germline values: CDR1 MNHEY, CDR2 SVGAGI. The CDR3 runs to 14 residues. The CDR3 nucleotides are TGTGCCAGCAGTTACTCGACAGGGGGTGAAAAACTGTTTTTT. This encodes CASSYSTGGEKLFF.

At least ten counts were recorded for this clonotype. The gene calls are TRBV5-1 and TRBJ2-5; TRBD2 agrees at 9 bases. V lost 0 bases, J lost 2 bases, and 2 bases stayed unmatched. Germline CDR1 SGHRS, CDR2 YFSETQ. This CDR3 is 15 amino acids long. CDR3 DNA sequence: TGCGCCAGCAGCTTGGTTAGCGGGGGACAAGAGACCCAGTACTTC. It is translated as CASSLVSGGQETQYF.

This clonotype has a handful of counts. The chain has TRBV15 and TRBJ2-1; 7 nucleotides line up with TRBD2. Per germline, CDR1 LNHNV and CDR2 YYDKDF (reference sequence). The J segment lost 10 bases and the V segment lost 0 bases, leaving 3 bases of the junction unmatched. The CDR3 totals 13 residues. In DNA, the CDR3 is TGTGCCACCAGCAGAGATCCAGCGGGAGAGCAGTTCTTC. It is translated as CATSRDPAGEQFF.

The chain joins TRBV20-1 to TRBJ2-1; D possibly corresponds to TRBD2 (5 bases). The CDR3 consists of 14 residues. V lost 5 bases, J lost 0 bases, and 11 bases lay in between. CDR1 and CDR2 from the germline V gene are DFQATT and SNEGSKA (reference sequence). In DNA form, the CDR3 reads TGCAGTGCTCGACCGGGGAGCTCCTACAATGAGCAGTTCTTC. Amino acid sequence: CSARPGSSYNEQFF.

This clonotype was seen a handful of times. The rearrangement links TRBV4-2 to TRBJ2-5; 16 positions match TRBD2. CDR3 length: 16 residues. CDR1 is LGHNA, CDR2 YNFKEQ, per germline. Trimming cost V 6 bases and J 5 bases; bases outside gene matches: 6. The CDR3 DNA sequence: TGTGCCAGCAGTCAGGGACTAGCGGGGGGGCCGGAGACCCAGTACTTC. Amino acid sequence: CASSQGLAGGPETQYF.

This clonotype was counted a few times. CDR3 region: CASIPLPRTLPSTDTQYF. The CDR3 nucleotides read TGTGCCAGCATCCCTCTCCCCCGGACGCTCCCTAGCACAGATACGCAGTATTTT. The rearrangement links TRBV27 to TRBJ2-3; D ambiguous. The CDR3 totals 18 residues. The germline V and J ends were trimmed by 7 bases and 0 bases, with 23 bases remaining between them. Per the germline V gene, CDR1 is MNHEY and CDR2 is SMNVEV (reference sequence).

V and J are TRBV12-3 or TRBV12-4 and TRBJ1-2, with 7 bases aligning to TRBD1. The J segment lost 8 bases and the V segment lost 0 bases, leaving 3 bases of the junction unmatched. The CDR3 sequence is 13 residues long. CDR3 nucleotide sequence: TGTGCCAGCAGTTTAGCGAGGACAGGAGGCTACACCTTC. Its translation is CASSLARTGGYTF.

This clonotype was picked up a small number of times. This sequence joins TRBV27 and TRBJ2-1; D is ambiguous. Germline CDR1 is MNHEY and CDR2 is SMNVEV (reference sequence). V was trimmed by 5 bases and J by 3 bases, leaving 17 bases between them. The CDR3 runs 16 residues. The CDR3 DNA is TGTGCCAGCAGTCCCTCTATTCGGCAGGTCTACAATGAGCAGTTCTTC. This encodes CASSPSIRQVYNEQFF.

J is TRBJ2-6 and V is TRBV20-1; D is possibly TRBD1 (6 bases). The germline V gene has CDR1 DFQATT and CDR2 SNEGSKA (reference sequence). The V and J ends lost 3 bases and 2 bases respectively, with 17 bases between them. The CDR3 covers 17 residues. For the CDR3, the DNA is TGCAGTGCTAGTAGACAGGTCTTTTGGGCTGGGGCCAACGTCCTGACTTTC. Encoded protein: CSASRQVFWAGANVLTF.

The gene calls are TRBV5-4 and TRBJ1-2; 7 bases agree with TRBD1. This CDR3 contains 16 residues. V trimming: 0 bases; J trimming: 4 bases; junction bases outside the gene matches: 9. The V gene's germline CDR1 is SGHNT and CDR2 YYREEE (reference sequence). CDR3 residues: CASSLGPSGGGYGYTF. DNA for the CDR3: TGTGCCAGCAGCTTGGGGCCCTCAGGGGGTGGCTATGGCTACACCTTC.

This clonotype was seen at least ten times. V is TRBV11-2 and J is TRBJ1-3; D is undetermined. In germline, CDR1 is SGHAT, CDR2 FQNNGV. The V end was cut by 0 bases, the J end by 4 bases, with 13 bases between. This CDR3 has 16 residues. CDR3 coding DNA: TGTGCCAGCAGCTTAGATCTGGCCCTGGGAGGAAACACCATATATTTT. Its protein is CASSLDLALGGNTIYF.

This clonotype was counted only a few times. The rearrangement uses TRBV20-1 and TRBJ2-1; 7 positions agree with TRBD2. Germline-derived CDR1 and CDR2 are DFQATT and SNEGSKA (reference sequence). Trimming took 0 bases from V and 10 from J; bases not matched to a gene: 3. This CDR3 is built from 12 residues. CDR3 DNA sequence: TGCAGTGCTAGAGATTCCGGGAGGGAGCAGTTCTTC. This sequence encodes CSARDSGREQFF.

This clonotype occurred once. One end of the junction is discordant with germline, which a read error may explain. The rearrangement links TRBV3-1 to TRBJ2-3, with D possibly being TRBD1 or TRBD2 (6 bases each). Germline CDR1 reads LGHDT; CDR2 reads YNNKEL (reference sequence). This CDR3 region has 13 residues. Here the CDR3 reads CTSSLGGTDTQYF. The CDR3 DNA is TGTACCAGCAGTTTAGGGGGGACAGATACGCAGTATTTT.

This clonotype turned up a few times. The rearrangement joins TRBV12-3 or TRBV12-4 to TRBJ2-5; D is uncertain. Deletions cut 1 base from V and 3 bases from J, with 6 bases between. This CDR3 spans 13 amino acids. The CDR3: CASSLGIKETQYF. CDR3 sequence (DNA): TGTGCCAGCAGTTTAGGGATTAAAGAGACCCAGTACTTC.

V gene TRBV4-3 combines with J gene TRBJ2-2; TRBD1 aligns across 10 bases. CDR1 LGHNA and CDR2 YSLEER come from the germline V gene. V lost 1 base to trimming and J lost 2 bases; unmatched junction nucleotides: 10. This CDR3 spans 19 amino acids. CDR3 coding DNA: TGCGCCAGCAGCCAAGCTACCGGGACAGGGGATTTTAACACCGGGGAGCTGTTTTTT. This gives the protein CASSQATGTGDFNTGELFF.

This clonotype turned up a few times. V and J are TRBV5-6 and TRBJ2-3, with 7 bases that match TRBD1. The CDR3 consists of 16 residues. Trimming took 0 bases from V and 4 from J; bases not matched to a gene: 8. Germline values: CDR1 SGHDT, CDR2 YYEEEE. The CDR3 is CASSLDTGVMADTQYF. CDR3 DNA sequence: TGTGCCAGCAGCTTGGATACAGGGGTAATGGCAGATACGCAGTATTTT.

This clonotype showed up just a few times. The chain recombines TRBV29-1 with TRBJ1-1, with 7 positions matching TRBD1. The CDR3 spans 13 residues. CDR1 is SQVTM and CDR2 is ANQGSEA in the germline V gene. Trimming removed 6 bases from V and 5 bases from J; junction bases left unmatched: 9. CDR3 sequence reads: CSVRTGWETEAFF. The CDR3 DNA is TGCAGCGTCCGGACAGGCTGGGAGACTGAAGCTTTCTTT.

The CDR3 reads CASRWTGDGETQYF. The CDR3 nucleotides read TGTGCCAGCAGGTGGACAGGGGACGGAGAGACCCAGTACTTC. V gene TRBV28 combines with J gene TRBJ2-5, with 9 bases that match TRBD1. The CDR3 runs to 14 residues. The J segment lost 4 bases and the V segment lost 6 bases, leaving 6 bases of the junction unmatched. The V gene's germline CDR1 is MDHEN and CDR2 SYDVKM. Full variable domain (remainder filled in from reference TRBV28 and TRBJ2-5): DVKVTQSSRYLVKRTGEKVFLECVQDMDHENMFWYRQDPGLGLRLIYFSYDVKMKEKGDIPEGYSVSREKKERFSLILESASTNQTSMYLCASRWTGDGETQYFGPGTRLLVL.

The chain joins TRBV3-1 to TRBJ1-2; D is unclear. Per the germline V gene, CDR1 is LGHDT and CDR2 is YNNKEL (reference sequence). The ends were cut back, 4 bases at V and 7 bases at J, with 10 bases in the middle. The CDR3 runs 12 residues. CDR3 loop: CASSLSSAGYTF. As DNA, the CDR3 is TGTGCCAGCAGCCTCAGTAGTGCTGGCTACACCTTC.

In its sample, this clonotype was seen once. V and J are TRBV18 and TRBJ2-5; D is unresolved. CDR3 length: 13 residues. V was cut by 5 bases and J by 2 bases, with 9 bases left in between. The germline V gene encodes CDR1 KGHSH and CDR2 LQKENI. DNA for the CDR3: TGTGCCAGCTCAAAAGCGATACAAGAGACCCAGTACTTC. Protein sequence: CASSKAIQETQYF.

The chain is built from TRBV25-1 and TRBJ1-5; TRBD1 matches 7 bases. CDR1 MGHDK and CDR2 SYGVNS come from the germline V gene. V lost 4 bases to trimming and J lost 11 bases; unmatched junction nucleotides: 5. The length of the CDR3 is 12 residues. The CDR3 loop reads CASSGQGQAQHF. DNA for the CDR3: TGTGCCAGCAGTGGACAGGGCCAGGCCCAGCATTTT. Based on the CDR3 plus reference TRBV25-1 and TRBJ1-5, the full variable domain is EADIYQTPRYLVIGTGKKITLECSQTMGHDKMYWYQQDPGMELHLIHYSYGVNSTEKGDLSSESTVSRIRTEHFPLTLESARPSHTSQYLCASSGQGQAQHFGDGTRLSIL.

The chain employs TRBV7-9 and TRBJ1-1; possible D gene TRBD1, 6 bases. Germline V lookup: CDR1 SEHNR, CDR2 FQNEAQ (reference sequence). The CDR3 loop spans 13 amino acids. V was pared by 6 bases and J by 7 bases, with 15 bases between. The CDR3 sequence: CASRRGGEGEAFF. DNA for the CDR3: TGTGCCAGCAGAAGGGGGGGCGAGGGTGAAGCTTTCTTT.

This clonotype was counted ten times or more. The chain carries TRBV20-1 and TRBJ2-2, with D unresolved. V lost 0 bases and J 2 bases, leaving 4 bases between the germline ends. This CDR3 spans 13 amino acids. Germline CDR1 DFQATT, CDR2 SNEGSKA (reference sequence). The CDR3 loop reads CSARELNTGELFF. DNA of the CDR3: TGCAGTGCTAGAGAACTTAACACCGGGGAGCTGTTTTTT.

This clonotype was observed a few times. As DNA, the CDR3 is TGTGCCAGTAGTGGGACTGGGGAGAACACTGAAGCTTTCTTT. The encoded protein is CASSGTGENTEAFF. The V call is TRBV19, the J call TRBJ1-1; maybe TRBD1 (5 bases). The CDR3 sequence is 14 residues long. The germline gives CDR1 LNHDA, CDR2 SQIVND (reference sequence). Trimming stripped 5 bases from V and 1 base from J, with 11 bases between.

The V call is TRBV9, the J call TRBJ1-4; D unclear. V lost 5 bases and J 6 bases, leaving 11 bases between the germline ends. CDR1 and CDR2 (germline): SGDLS, YYNGEE. The CDR3 has 13 residues. CDR3 coding DNA: TGTGCCAGCAGACCGGACGGGGATGAAAAACTGTTTTTT. Translating it yields CASRPDGDEKLFF.

The chain links TRBV19 to TRBJ1-2, with TRBD1 matching over 9 bases. Trimming took 9 bases from V and 8 from J; bases not matched to a gene: 10. The CDR3 is 13 residues long. Germline V gene data show CDR1 as LNHDA and CDR2 as SQIVND (reference sequence). The CDR3 nucleotides are TGTGCCAGCGAGGACAGGGGCTTTGGGGGCTACACCTTC. This encodes CASEDRGFGGYTF. Full variable domain (missing parts from reference TRBV19 and TRBJ1-2): DGGITQSPKYLFRKEGQNVTLSCEQNLNHDAMYWYRQDPGQGLRLIYYSQIVNDFQKGDIAEGYSVSREKKESFPLTVTSAQKNPTAFYLCASEDRGFGGYTFGSGTRLTVV.